These 24 T cell receptor beta chains were sequenced from one sample in a study of PD-1 blockade in classical Hodgkin lymphoma. Method: immunoSEQ multiplex PCR; TCRdb's copy keeps in-frame clones and lacks some. This table holds about 86,000 clones, around 90% found once. All patients experienced relapse after autologous stem cell transplantation, and brentuximab vedotin exposure was variable. Sequenced here: peripheral blood mononuclear cells (PBMCs), sampled at baseline. All receptors derive from a human donor with classical Hodgkin lymphoma.

The rearrangement joins TRBV4-3 to TRBJ2-1, with TRBD2 identical over 9 bases. This CDR3 is built from 16 residues. The germline CDR1 and CDR2 sequences are LGHNA and YSLEER. Trimming took 0 bases from V and 3 from J; bases not matched to a gene: 3. CDR3: CASSQDRREGYNEQFF. Written as DNA, the CDR3 is TGCGCCAGCAGCCAAGATAGGCGGGAGGGCTACAATGAGCAGTTCTTC.

The V gene is TRBV19, the J gene TRBJ2-5; 8 nucleotides line up with TRBD1. Looked up from germline, CDR1 is LNHDA and CDR2 is SQIVND (reference sequence). This CDR3 is built from 15 residues. The trim removed 2 bases at V and 7 bases at J, leaving 9 bases unmatched. This CDR3 reads CASSIKTGATGTQYF. In DNA form, the CDR3 reads TGTGCCAGTAGTATAAAGACAGGGGCAACAGGGACCCAGTACTTC. Filled out from reference TRBV19 and TRBJ2-5, the complete variable domain reads DGGITQSPKYLFRKEGQNVTLSCEQNLNHDAMYWYRQDPGQGLRLIYYSQIVNDFQKGDIAEGYSVSREKKESFPLTVTSAQKNPTAFYLCASSIKTGATGTQYFGPGTRLLVL.

This chain joins TRBV2 and TRBJ1-2, with 7 positions matching TRBD1. The CDR3 consists of 14 residues. J lost 5 bases, V lost 7 bases, and 10 bases had no gene match. The V gene's germline CDR1 is SNHLY and CDR2 FYNNEI. Here the CDR3 reads CASNSRQGRYGYTF. CDR3 DNA sequence: TGTGCCAGCAACTCTCGACAGGGTCGATATGGCTACACCTTC. Complete variable domain (other parts from reference TRBV2 and TRBJ1-2): EPEVTQTPSHQVTQMGQEVILRCVPISNHLYFYWYRQILGQKVEFLVSFYNNEISEKSEIFDDQFSVERPDGSNFTLKIRSTKLEDSAMYFCASNSRQGRYGYTFGSGTRLTVV.

The rearrangement joins TRBV10-3 to TRBJ2-7, with 12 bases fitting TRBD2. Germline-derived CDR1 and CDR2 are ENHRY and SYGVKD. The CDR3 consists of 14 residues. Losses at the gene ends were 5 bases for V and 7 bases for J; bases not matched to a gene: 6. The CDR3 nucleotides are TGTGCCATCAGTTCTAGCGGGAGGGCGGATGAGCAGTACTTC. It codes for CAISSSGRADEQYF.

The rearrangement links TRBV7-8 to TRBJ2-3; 8 nucleotides agree with TRBD2. The V gene end was trimmed by 5 bases and the J gene end by 2 bases; junction bases not matched to a gene: 6. Germline V gene sequence: CDR1 SGHVS, CDR2 FQNEAQ. This CDR3 spans 15 amino acids. The CDR3 region is CASSPVAGNTDTQYF. The DNA for the CDR3 is TGTGCCAGCAGCCCGGTAGCGGGGAACACAGATACGCAGTATTTT.

V usage is TRBV7-2 and J usage is TRBJ2-3; D uncertain. The CDR3 has 12 amino acids. V lost 3 bases to trimming and J lost 2 bases, with 3 bases between them. Germline loops: CDR1 SGHTA, CDR2 FQGNSA. The CDR3 DNA sequence: TGTGCCAGCAGCTTTTCCACAGATACGCAGTATTTT. Amino acids: CASSFSTDTQYF.

This clone was seen once. The chain is built from TRBV11-2 and TRBJ1-5; 9 positions match TRBD1. The CDR3 extends over 14 amino acids. Germline lookup yields CDR1 SGHAT and CDR2 FQNNGV. Trimming at V came to 4 bases and at J to 7 bases, leaving 5 bases not matched to a gene. This CDR3 is CASSWDRDGQPQHF. The CDR3 DNA reads as TGTGCCAGCAGCTGGGACAGGGATGGACAGCCCCAGCATTTT.

This clone was recorded once. V is TRBV4-2 and J is TRBJ2-1, with a weak D call TRBD2 (5 bases). V lost 0 bases, J lost 2 bases, and 11 bases lay in between. The CDR3 has 16 amino acids. CDR1 and CDR2 from the germline V gene are LGHNA and YNFKEQ. The CDR3 DNA reads as TGTGCCAGCAGCCAAGACCCAAGCGGAGCCTACAATGAGCAGTTCTTC. The encoded protein is CASSQDPSGAYNEQFF.

V usage is TRBV5-6 and J usage is TRBJ2-1; no clear D. Per germline, CDR1 SGHDT and CDR2 YYEEEE. V was trimmed by 4 bases and J by 8 bases, leaving 13 bases between them. The CDR3 consists of 13 residues. The CDR3, as DNA: TGTGCCAGCAGCAGTCCCTATCGGGATGAGCAGTTCTTC. It encodes CASSSPYRDEQFF.

This clone has only one observation. The rearrangement joins TRBV10-1 to TRBJ2-2; TRBD2 agrees at 7 bases. Per the germline V gene, CDR1 is WNHNN and CDR2 is SYGVQD (reference sequence). Losses at the gene ends were 8 bases for V and 4 bases for J; bases not matched to a gene: 7. The length of the CDR3 is 14 residues. The CDR3 protein is CASSTGGGTGELFF. In nucleotides, the CDR3 is TGCGCCAGCTCGACGGGGGGTGGCACCGGGGAGCTGTTTTTT.

This chain uses TRBV11-2 with TRBJ1-1; TRBD1 aligns across 9 bases. CDR3 length: 17 amino acids. Unmatched junction bases numbered 9, after V lost 3 bases and J lost 1 base. The germline V gene has CDR1 SGHAT and CDR2 FQNNGV. CDR3 DNA sequence: TGTGCCAGCAGCTTGGGTCGTGGGACAGGGAAGAACACTGAAGCTTTCTTT. This codes for CASSLGRGTGKNTEAFF.

V gene TRBV30 combines with J gene TRBJ2-7; no clear D. The CDR3 has 11 residues. From germline, CDR1 is GTSNPN and CDR2 SVGIG (reference sequence). Deletions cut 2 bases from V and 3 bases from J, with 5 bases between. The CDR3, as DNA: TGTGCCTGGAGTTCTGGCTACGAGCAGTACTTC. Translation: CAWSSGYEQYF. The full variable domain, with the rest looked up from reference TRBV30 and TRBJ2-7, is SQTIHQWPATLVQPVGSPLSLECTVEGTSNPNLYWYRQAAGRGLQLLFYSVGIGQISSEVPQNLSASRPQDRQFILSSKKLLLSDSGFYLCAWSSGYEQYFGPGTRLTVT.

The genes are TRBV4-2 and TRBJ2-3; no definite D call. The V end lost 0 bases, the J end lost 3 bases, and 7 bases lay between the germline ends. The CDR3 is 14 residues long. CDR1 is LGHNA, CDR2 YNFKEQ, per germline. This chain's CDR3 is CASSQEVVTDTQYF. CDR3 nucleotide sequence: TGTGCCAGCAGCCAAGAGGTAGTGACAGATACGCAGTATTTT.

The CDR3 is CASSVSAVDIPEAFF. The CDR3 DNA reads as TGCGCCAGCAGCGTTTCCGCCGTGGATATCCCGGAAGCTTTCTTT. This chain joins TRBV5-1 and TRBJ1-1; D gene unclear. The germline gives CDR1 SGHRS, CDR2 YFSETQ. The germline V and J ends were trimmed by 4 bases and 8 bases, with 21 bases remaining between them. CDR3 length equals 15 residues.

The rearrangement joins TRBV6-1 to TRBJ2-3; no clear D. The V end was cut by 6 bases, the J end by 4 bases, with 5 bases between. There are 11 residues in the CDR3. Germline lookup yields CDR1 MNHNS and CDR2 SASEGT. CDR3 nucleotides: TGTGCCAGCAGCGCCGCAGATACGCAGTATTTT. This encodes CASSAADTQYF.

The J gene is TRBJ2-2, the V gene TRBV10-3, with 7 bases fitting TRBD1. V lost 4 bases and J lost 4; bases outside the gene matches: 0. This CDR3 contains 13 residues. Germline assignment: CDR1 ENHRY and CDR2 SYGVKD. CDR3 sequence: CAISGQGTGELFF. CDR3 DNA: TGTGCCATCAGTGGACAGGGCACCGGGGAGCTGTTTTTT.

The J gene is TRBJ2-2, the V gene TRBV7-9; the D gene is possibly TRBD1 (5 bases). The V gene lost 4 bases and the J gene lost 1 base, with 7 bases spanning the gap. The CDR3 is 14 amino acids. Germline loops: CDR1 SEHNR, CDR2 FQNEAQ (reference sequence). This chain's CDR3 is CASSSDRNTGELFF. The CDR3 bases are TGTGCCAGCAGCTCCGACAGGAACACCGGGGAGCTGTTTTTT.

The V gene is TRBV19, the J gene TRBJ2-7; 8 bases are shared with TRBD2. CDR1 is LNHDA, CDR2 SQIVND, per germline (reference sequence). Trimming at V came to 6 bases and at J to 4 bases, leaving 5 bases not matched to a gene. The CDR3 is 13 residues long. The CDR3 bases are TGTGCCAGTAGCTACTCGGGGGGGTACGAGCAGTACTTC. Translated: CASSYSGGYEQYF.

The chain couples TRBV10-3 to TRBJ2-1, with D possibly being TRBD1 (6 bases). The CDR3 spans 15 residues. Germline CDR1 and CDR2: ENHRY and SYGVKD. Trimming removed 0 bases from V and 5 bases from J, with 11 bases in between. The CDR3 protein is CAISESKGTNNEQFF. CDR3 nucleotides: TGTGCCATCAGTGAGTCGAAAGGGACAAACAATGAGCAGTTCTTC.

The chain recombines TRBV19 with TRBJ2-1, with a weak D call TRBD2 (6 bases). The CDR3 extends over 14 amino acids. Deletions cut 1 base from V and 7 bases from J, with 11 bases between. The V gene's germline CDR1 is LNHDA and CDR2 SQIVND (reference sequence). The CDR3 is CASSIAGEGNEQFF. The CDR3 coding sequence is TGTGCCAGTAGTATAGCGGGAGAAGGAAATGAGCAGTTCTTC.

The V gene is TRBV10-2, the J gene TRBJ1-2; weak D call: TRBD1 (6 bases). Trimming removed 2 bases at V and 3 bases at J, with 10 bases between. In germline, CDR1 is WSHSY, CDR2 SAAADI. The length of the CDR3 is 14 residues. CDR3 loop: CASSEIGGDYGYTF. CDR3 DNA: TGCGCCAGCAGTGAGATAGGGGGGGACTATGGCTACACCTTC.

This clone was detected only a few times. The chain joins TRBV15 to TRBJ1-1; 9 nucleotides line up with TRBD1. CDR1 and CDR2 (germline): LNHNV, YYDKDF (reference sequence). This CDR3 has 14 residues. The V segment lost 6 bases and the J segment 4 bases; nucleotides outside the gene matches: 6. CDR3 protein: CATSPGTGSTEAFF. DNA for the CDR3: TGTGCCACCAGTCCCGGGACAGGGAGCACTGAAGCTTTCTTT.

This clone appeared a single time. The chain combines TRBV4-2 with TRBJ1-5; D is undetermined. CDR1 is LGHNA, CDR2 YNFKEQ, per germline. The CDR3 has 17 amino acids. V was cut by 0 bases and J by 7 bases, with 19 bases left in between. The CDR3 reads CASSQDLQAVSWQPQHF. Here the CDR3 DNA reads TGTGCCAGCAGCCAAGACCTTCAGGCCGTCAGTTGGCAGCCCCAGCATTTT.

V usage is TRBV19 and J usage is TRBJ1-4; D is ambiguous. The CDR3 runs 14 residues. Between the trimmed V and J ends, which lost 4 bases and 5 bases, there was a span of 11 bases. Germline V lookup: CDR1 LNHDA, CDR2 SQIVND (reference sequence). The CDR3 loop is CASSSPGGNEKLFF. CDR3 nucleotides: TGTGCCAGTAGTAGTCCTGGCGGGAATGAAAAACTGTTTTTT.